Following are 26 T cell receptor beta chains from one sample sequenced in a study of blood T cell repertoires in COVID-19. Some clones are missing from TCRdb's copy, which holds only in-frame ones; the method was immunoSEQ multiplex PCR. In the table there are some 140,000 clones, over 75% of which are singletons. What was sequenced was peripheral blood. The origin of the receptors is a man aged 60-69 years with COVID-19, enrolled during active disease.

The chain recombines TRBV5-6 with TRBJ1-3, with a possible D match to TRBD1 (6 bases). Trimming removed 1 base at V and 0 bases at J, with 11 bases between. Germline-derived CDR1 and CDR2 are SGHDT and YYEEEE. This CDR3 spans 16 amino acids. This CDR3 reads CASSLMGHPSGNTIYF. The CDR3 region has the DNA TGTGCCAGCAGCTTGATGGGACATCCCTCTGGAAACACCATATATTTT.

This sequence joins TRBV6-6 and TRBJ1-5; no firm D call. V lost 9 bases and J 0 bases, leaving 12 bases between the germline ends. CDR1 is MNHNY and CDR2 is SVGAGI in the germline V gene (reference sequence). The CDR3 runs 14 residues. CDR3 protein: CASTRTDSNQPQHF. DNA of the CDR3: TGTGCCAGTACAAGGACTGATAGCAATCAGCCCCAGCATTTT.

V gene TRBV7-6 combines with J gene TRBJ1-6; D is possibly TRBD1 (6 bases). This CDR3 is 17 amino acids long. The germline CDR1 and CDR2 sequences are SGHVS and FNYEAQ. V lost 1 base and J lost 0, with 10 bases in between. In DNA, the CDR3 is TGTGCCAGCAGCTTAGGTCAGGGGAGCTCCTATAATTCACCCCTCCACTTT. Its protein product is CASSLGQGSSYNSPLHF.

The CDR3 protein is CASSYSIRGDYEQYF. The CDR3 DNA reads TGTGCCAGCAGTTACTCGATTCGGGGTGACTACGAGCAGTACTTC. The J gene is TRBJ2-7, the V gene TRBV6-5; weak D call: TRBD2 (5 bases). Germline CDR1 MNHEY, CDR2 SVGAGI. This CDR3 is built from 15 residues. Trimming removed 0 bases at V and 3 bases at J, with 12 bases between.

The chain employs TRBV9 and TRBJ2-2, with a tentative D call TRBD1 (6 bases). V was shortened by 6 bases and J by 4 bases, with 13 bases between the two germline ends. CDR3 length: 14 amino acids. Germline V gene sequence: CDR1 SGDLS, CDR2 YYNGEE. CDR3 in DNA: TGTGCCAGCACGATCGGACAGTCCACCGGGGAGCTGTTTTTT. Amino acids: CASTIGQSTGELFF.

The rearrangement links TRBV5-1 to TRBJ2-7, with TRBD1 as a possible D gene (6 bases). Germline CDR1 and CDR2: SGHRS and YFSETQ. Trimming removed 0 bases from V and 2 bases from J, with 12 bases in between. The CDR3 covers 15 residues. Written as DNA, the CDR3 is TGCGCCAGCAGCTTGGAAGTACAGGGCCCCTACGAGCAGTACTTC. It translates to CASSLEVQGPYEQYF.

The rearrangement links TRBV18 to TRBJ1-5; D not resolved. CDR1 and CDR2 (germline): KGHSH, LQKENI. The CDR3 length is 12 residues. V was pared by 5 bases and J by 5 bases, with 7 bases between. The CDR3 DNA is TGTGCCAGCTCAGACGGGGATCAGCCCCAGCATTTT. It encodes CASSDGDQPQHF.

The chain has TRBV28 and TRBJ2-3, with 9 nucleotides matching TRBD2. With V trimmed by 6 bases and J by 1 base, 8 bases remained unmatched. There are 16 residues in the CDR3. CDR1 is MDHEN, CDR2 SYDVKM, per germline. The CDR3, as DNA: TGTGCCAGCAGCCCCGTAGCGGGGGTGGGCACAGATACGCAGTATTTT. Amino acid sequence: CASSPVAGVGTDTQYF.

J is TRBJ1-1 and V is TRBV11-3; weak D call: TRBD1 (6 bases). Trimming cost V 7 bases and J 0 bases, with 9 bases left between them. The CDR3 runs to 13 residues. The V gene's germline CDR1 is SGHNT and CDR2 YENEEA. CDR3 nucleotides: TGTGCCAGCACAGGGGAGATGAACACTGAAGCTTTCTTT. Its translation: CASTGEMNTEAFF.

V usage is TRBV7-9 and J usage is TRBJ1-5; D gene ambiguous. The CDR3 sequence is 14 residues long. Trimming left V 4 bases short and J 4 bases short, with 11 bases between. The V gene's germline CDR1 is SEHNR and CDR2 FQNEAQ (reference sequence). The CDR3 sequence is CASSSTAGNQPQHF. The CDR3 nucleotides read TGTGCCAGCAGCTCAACAGCAGGAAATCAGCCCCAGCATTTT.

V usage is TRBV4-3 and J usage is TRBJ2-7; perhaps TRBD1 as D (5 bases). The CDR3 has 15 amino acids. Trimming removed 4 bases from V and 0 bases from J, with 13 bases in between. Germline CDR1 is LGHNA and CDR2 is YSLEER. CDR3 in DNA: TGCGCCAGCAGCCTCCGACAGACGAGCTCCTACGAGCAGTACTTC. Translated, it gives CASSLRQTSSYEQYF.

Only a few counts were recorded for this clone. The chain couples TRBV15 to TRBJ1-5; 8 bases are shared with TRBD1. CDR3 length equals 19 residues. J was trimmed by 4 bases and V by 1 base; bases with no gene match: 15. Germline-derived CDR1 and CDR2 are LNHNV and YYDKDF (reference sequence). CDR3 region: CATSRVRGQAGSVNQPQHF. Written as DNA, the CDR3 is TGTGCCACCAGCAGAGTACGGGGACAGGCCGGAAGTGTTAATCAGCCCCAGCATTTT.

With respect to this clone: The junction departs from the called germline gene at one end, perhaps through a read error. The rearrangement joins TRBV7-7 to TRBJ2-1, with 8 bases that match TRBD2. Germline V lookup: CDR1 SSHAT, CDR2 FNYEAQ (reference sequence). This CDR3 is 14 amino acids long. Here the CDR3 DNA reads TGTGCTAGCAGCTTAGTAGCGGGAAACAATGAGCAGTTCTTC. As protein: CASSLVAGNNEQFF.

The genes are TRBV5-1 and TRBJ2-5, with D perhaps matching TRBD2 (6 bases). The CDR3 covers 14 residues. The germline V and J ends were trimmed by 3 bases and 5 bases, with 14 bases remaining between them. The V gene's germline CDR1 is SGHRS and CDR2 YFSETQ. CDR3 DNA sequence: TGCGCCAGCAGCTGGGACCGGGAGAGGGAGACCCAGTACTTC. Amino acids: CASSWDRERETQYF.

V gene TRBV5-8 combines with J gene TRBJ1-2; D unresolved. The CDR3 consists of 12 residues. The germline V gene encodes CDR1 SGHTS and CDR2 YDEGEE. V lost 4 bases and J lost 2, with 6 bases in between. In nucleotides, the CDR3 is TGTGCCAGCAGCCCGGGAAACTATGGCTACACCTTC. Translated, it gives CASSPGNYGYTF. Supplemented by reference TRBV5-8 and TRBJ1-2, the full variable domain reads EAGVTQSPTHLIKTRGQQATLRCSPISGHTSVYWYQQALGLGLQFLLWYDEGEERNRGNFPPRFSGRQFPNYSSELNVNALELEDSALYLCASSPGNYGYTFGSGTRLTVV.

The chain uses TRBV5-6 and TRBJ1-6, with 8 bases lining up with TRBD1. There are 14 residues in the CDR3. Germline loops: CDR1 SGHDT, CDR2 YYEEEE. J gave up 10 bases and V 4 bases, and 7 bases lay outside the gene matches. CDR3: CASSPPGQGSPLHF. The CDR3 nucleotides read TGTGCCAGCAGCCCCCCCGGACAGGGATCACCCCTCCACTTT.

The rearrangement links TRBV7-8 to TRBJ2-1; D unresolved. V gave up 2 bases and J gave up 5 bases, with 7 bases separating them. In germline, CDR1 is SGHVS, CDR2 FQNEAQ. This CDR3 has 13 amino acids. CDR3 protein: CASSLQVHNEQFF. In nucleotides, the CDR3 is TGTGCCAGCAGCTTACAGGTCCACAATGAGCAGTTCTTC.

DNA of the CDR3: TGTGCCAGCAGCGCCCTTGCGCGGGGGAGACTAGCGGGAGGGAAGGGCCCAGATACGCAGTATTTT. This codes for CASSALARGRLAGGKGPDTQYF. The chain combines TRBV27 with TRBJ2-3, with 14 nucleotides matching TRBD2. Germline values: CDR1 MNHEY, CDR2 SMNVEV (reference sequence). This CDR3 has 22 amino acids. After removal of 6 bases from V and 4 bases from J, the junction contained 24 bases not matched to a gene.

In its sample, this clone was seen once. The V gene is TRBV19, the J gene TRBJ1-5; D might be TRBD1 (6 bases). The ends were cut back, 3 bases at V and 6 bases at J, with 15 bases in the middle. The length of the CDR3 is 15 residues. Germline V gene sequence: CDR1 LNHDA, CDR2 SQIVND (reference sequence). CDR3 loop: CASSIVIQGVQPQHF. Written as DNA, the CDR3 is TGTGCCAGTAGTATCGTTATACAGGGAGTTCAGCCCCAGCATTTT. The complete variable domain, with remaining parts taken from reference TRBV19 and TRBJ1-5, reads DGGITQSPKYLFRKEGQNVTLSCEQNLNHDAMYWYRQDPGQGLRLIYYSQIVNDFQKGDIAEGYSVSREKKESFPLTVTSAQKNPTAFYLCASSIVIQGVQPQHFGDGTRLSIL.

The chain uses TRBV9 and TRBJ2-5, with TRBD1 as a possible D gene (6 bases). Trimming cost V 3 bases and J 5 bases, with 14 bases left between them. The CDR3 length is 14 residues. CDR1 is SGDLS, CDR2 YYNGEE, per germline. In nucleotides, the CDR3 is TGTGCCAGCAGCGCACAGGGCCAGGGGGAGACCCAGTACTTC. Amino acids: CASSAQGQGETQYF.

This clone was observed once. The J gene is TRBJ2-7, the V gene TRBV5-1, with a possible D match to TRBD1 (5 bases). The CDR3 has 13 amino acids. Per the germline V gene, CDR1 is SGHRS and CDR2 is YFSETQ. Deletions cut 4 bases from V and 3 bases from J, with 11 bases between. This chain's CDR3 is CASSIDSNYEQYF. CDR3 nucleotide sequence: TGCGCCAGCAGCATAGACAGTAACTACGAGCAGTACTTC.

This chain joins TRBV5-1 and TRBJ1-5; 8 bases line up with TRBD1. The CDR3 is made up of 14 amino acids. From germline, CDR1 is SGHRS and CDR2 YFSETQ. The J segment lost 3 bases and the V segment lost 2 bases, leaving 1 base of the junction unmatched. The CDR3 DNA is TGCGCCAGCAGCTTACAGGGGGACAATCAGCCCCAGCATTTT. Its translation: CASSLQGDNQPQHF. Drawing the rest from reference TRBV5-1 and TRBJ1-5, the complete variable domain is KAGVTQTPRYLIKTRGQQVTLSCSPISGHRSVSWYQQTPGQGLQFLFEYFSETQRNKGNFPGRFSGRQFSNSRSEMNVSTLELGDSALYLCASSLQGDNQPQHFGDGTRLSIL.

The chain couples TRBV24-1 to TRBJ2-1; no clear D. Trimming removed 1 base at V and 5 bases at J, with 14 bases between. CDR3 length: 16 amino acids. Germline CDR1 KGHDR, CDR2 SFDVKD. Written as DNA, the CDR3 is TGTGCCACCAGTGATTTCTGGGCCGAAAACGACAATGAGCAGTTCTTC. Translated: CATSDFWAENDNEQFF.

CDR3 coding DNA: TGTGCCAGCAGCGTAGTAGGGGAACTCACTGAAGCTTTCTTT. It yields the protein CASSVVGELTEAFF. The chain uses TRBV9 and TRBJ1-1; possible D gene TRBD1, 5 bases. Germline V lookup: CDR1 SGDLS, CDR2 YYNGEE. The CDR3 is made up of 14 amino acids. Trimming pared 0 bases from V and 4 bases from J, leaving 10 bases between.

The V and J genes are TRBV12-3 or TRBV12-4 and TRBJ1-1, with TRBD1 identical over 10 bases. The trim removed 6 bases at V and 11 bases at J, leaving 6 bases unmatched. The CDR3 is 12 residues long. The CDR3: CASSPTGGKAFF. In nucleotides, the CDR3 is TGTGCCAGCAGCCCGACAGGGGGCAAGGCTTTCTTT.

This chain uses TRBV15 with TRBJ1-5; possibly TRBD1 for D (6 bases). Trimming removed 0 bases at V and 6 bases at J, with 6 bases between. CDR1 is LNHNV, CDR2 YYDKDF, per germline (reference sequence). This CDR3 is 13 amino acids long. In DNA form, the CDR3 reads TGTGCCACCAGCAGAGAAGGGGGTCAGCCCCAGCATTTT. This encodes CATSREGGQPQHF. Full variable domain (remainder filled in from reference TRBV15 and TRBJ1-5): DAMVIQNPRYQVTQFGKPVTLSCSQTLNHNVMYWYQQKSSQAPKLLFHYYDKDFNNEADTPDNFQSRRPNTSFCFLDIRSPGLGDTAMYLCATSREGGQPQHFGDGTRLSIL.